This section outlines one T cell receptor beta chain sequence together with its context. Its antigen is currently unknown. The data originate from a study of graft-versus-host responses after intestinal transplantation. Study at large: Tacrolimus plus steroids were given to all recipients for roughly three years, preceded by anti-thymocyte globulin induction.

Clones were sequenced by immunoSEQ multiplex PCR, and TCRdb holds only the in-frame ones, with some missing. The table lists 80,000 to 90,000 clones, approximately 87% of them singletons. General study results and limits: An association linked early post-transplant HvG declines with peak circulating GvH clone levels.

Germline V gene lookup returns CDR1 KGHSH and CDR2 LQKENI. This CDR3 is 16 amino acids long. V was clipped by 8 bases and J by 0 bases; unmatched bases: 9. This sequence originates from a human donor who received an intestinal transplant. The chain carries TRBV18 and TRBJ2-1; TRBD2 agrees at 8 bases. The sample in question was unstimulated CD4+ T cells sorted from spleen or lymph node cells, obtained before intestinal transplant. This chain's CDR3 is CASRPGLGISYNEQFF. The DNA for the CDR3 is TGTGCCAGCCGACCGGGACTAGGAATCTCCTACAATGAGCAGTTCTTC.